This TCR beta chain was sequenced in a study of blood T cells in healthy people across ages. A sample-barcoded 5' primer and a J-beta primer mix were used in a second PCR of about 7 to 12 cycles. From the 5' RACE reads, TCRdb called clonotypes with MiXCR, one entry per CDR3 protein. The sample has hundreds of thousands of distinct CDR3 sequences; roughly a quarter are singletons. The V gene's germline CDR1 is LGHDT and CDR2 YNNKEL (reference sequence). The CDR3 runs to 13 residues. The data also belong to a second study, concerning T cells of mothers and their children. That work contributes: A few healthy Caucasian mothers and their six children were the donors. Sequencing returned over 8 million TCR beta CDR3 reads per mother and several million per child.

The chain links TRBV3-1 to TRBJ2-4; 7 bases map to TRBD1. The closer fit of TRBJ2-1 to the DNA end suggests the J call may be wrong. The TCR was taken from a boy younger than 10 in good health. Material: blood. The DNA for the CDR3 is TGTGCCAGCAGCCGAGACAGGGCGGAGGAGCAGTTCTTC. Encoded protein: CASSRDRAEEQFF.